A single sample gave rise to the 24 T cell receptor beta chains below, sequenced in a study of blood T cell repertoires in COVID-19. Profiling relied on immunoSEQ multiplex PCR, and the TCRdb table lists in-frame clones only, not all of them. The repertoire has 97,000 or so clones, 82% of them found once; the top ten carry roughly 18%. Sequencing input: peripheral blood. The receptors shown here come from a man aged 80 or over with acute or convalescent COVID-19.

This clone was seen just once. The V gene is TRBV19, the J gene TRBJ2-5, with no clear D. The length of the CDR3 is 14 residues. The germline V gene encodes CDR1 LNHDA and CDR2 SQIVND (reference sequence). The V end lost 1 base, the J end lost 1 base, and 7 bases lay between the germline ends. The CDR3 nucleotides read TGTGCCAGTAGTATAGGTGGCAGCCAAGAGACCCAGTACTTC. Its translation: CASSIGGSQETQYF.

This clone was seen a handful of times. The gene calls are TRBV5-4 and TRBJ2-7, with 12 bases aligning to TRBD1. Germline CDR1 reads SGHNT; CDR2 reads YYREEE (reference sequence). This CDR3 has 15 residues. J gave up 5 bases and V 3 bases, and 6 bases lay outside the gene matches. The CDR3 loop is CASSSSGTGGHEQYF. Written as DNA, the CDR3 is TGTGCCAGCAGCTCATCCGGGACAGGGGGCCACGAGCAGTACTTC.

CDR3 sequence reads: CASSLTASGPGGQFF. In nucleotides, the CDR3 is TGTGCCAGCAGCTTGACGGCTAGCGGGCCGGGTGGGCAGTTCTTC. This sequence joins TRBV5-5 and TRBJ2-1, with 8 bases lining up with TRBD2. The length of the CDR3 is 15 residues. Germline-derived CDR1 and CDR2 are SGHKS and YYEKEE (reference sequence). The ends lost 1 base at V and 12 bases at J; junction bases unmatched: 12.

This clone was counted a few times. This chain links TRBV28 with TRBJ1-6, with TRBD1 identical over 9 bases. Germline CDR1 MDHEN, CDR2 SYDVKM. The CDR3 is made up of 15 amino acids. Unmatched junction bases numbered 8, after V lost 6 bases and J lost 8 bases. Here the CDR3 reads CASSHPDRGDSPLHF. CDR3 sequence (DNA): TGTGCCAGCAGCCACCCGGACAGGGGAGATTCACCCCTCCACTTT.

The gene calls are TRBV5-4 and TRBJ1-5, with 8 nucleotides matching TRBD1. CDR3 length equals 17 residues. Germline values: CDR1 SGHNT, CDR2 YYREEE (reference sequence). With 0 bases clipped from V and 4 bases from J, the junction kept 9 bases outside the gene matches. The CDR3 bases are TGTGCCAGCAGCTTGGAGGGGACACAGGGGGTGAATCAGCCCCAGCATTTT. It yields the protein CASSLEGTQGVNQPQHF.

The chain couples TRBV7-9 to TRBJ2-3; D is perhaps TRBD1 (5 bases). This CDR3 is 13 amino acids long. Trimming removed 4 bases at V and 5 bases at J, with 10 bases between. The V gene's germline CDR1 is SEHNR and CDR2 FQNEAQ (reference sequence). In DNA form, the CDR3 reads TGTGCCAGCAGCTCCAGGGTCGGAGATACGCAGTATTTT. Protein: CASSSRVGDTQYF.

The chain is built from TRBV24-1 and TRBJ2-3, with a weak D call TRBD1 (6 bases). Germline V gene lookup returns CDR1 KGHDR and CDR2 SFDVKD. V lost 3 bases and J lost 1, with 13 bases in between. CDR3 length: 16 amino acids. The CDR3 protein is CATSDPQGGGTDTQYF. In DNA, the CDR3 is TGTGCCACCAGTGATCCACAGGGTGGGGGCACAGATACGCAGTATTTT.

V is TRBV7-2 and J is TRBJ2-7; TRBD1 matches 7 bases. Germline V gene lookup returns CDR1 SGHTA and CDR2 FQGNSA. The V segment lost 4 bases and the J segment 5 bases; nucleotides outside the gene matches: 14. CDR3 length: 16 amino acids. The CDR3 loop is CASSYGADRVLDEQYF. CDR3 DNA sequence: TGTGCCAGCAGCTATGGGGCTGACAGGGTTCTAGACGAGCAGTACTTC.

CDR3 DNA sequence: TGTGCCAGTAGGCAGGGTCGCGCTGAAGCTTTCTTT. Translating it yields CASRQGRAEAFF. V and J are TRBV19 and TRBJ1-1, with D possibly TRBD1 on 5 matching bases. With 6 bases removed from V and 6 bases from J, the gap between germline ends came to 11 bases. This CDR3 contains 12 residues. Germline CDR1 LNHDA, CDR2 SQIVND (reference sequence).

V and J are TRBV7-9 and TRBJ1-1, with 11 bases aligning to TRBD1. The germline gives CDR1 SEHNR, CDR2 FQNEAQ (reference sequence). This CDR3 region has 15 residues. V lost 2 bases, J lost 5 bases, and 4 bases stayed unmatched. The CDR3 loop reads CASSLKGQGGTEAFF. CDR3 sequence (DNA): TGTGCCAGCAGCTTAAAGGGACAGGGGGGGACTGAAGCTTTCTTT. The full variable domain, rest sourced from reference TRBV7-9 and TRBJ1-1, is DTGVSQNPRHKITKRGQNVTFRCDPISEHNRLYWYRQTLGQGPEFLTYFQNEAQLEKSRLLSDRFSAERPKGSFSTLEIQRTEQGDSAMYLCASSLKGQGGTEAFFGQGTRLTVV.

DNA of the CDR3: TGTGCCAGCATTTCTTTAGCGGGGGGGGCTTCGAATGAGCAGTTCTTC. Amino acid sequence: CASISLAGGASNEQFF. The chain joins TRBV28 to TRBJ2-1; 11 nucleotides agree with TRBD2. V gave up 7 bases and J gave up 7 bases; unmatched junction bases: 12. The CDR3 runs 16 residues. Germline V lookup: CDR1 MDHEN, CDR2 SYDVKM.

This clone was seen a handful of times. The chain couples TRBV7-6 to TRBJ1-4; no definite D call. V was shortened by 2 bases and J by 0 bases, with 13 bases between the two germline ends. The CDR3 totals 17 residues. In germline, CDR1 is SGHVS, CDR2 FNYEAQ. The CDR3 sequence is CASSLSMLAATNEKLFF. The CDR3, as DNA: TGTGCCAGCAGCTTAAGCATGCTGGCGGCAACTAATGAAAAACTGTTTTTT. Full variable domain (remainder filled in from reference TRBV7-6 and TRBJ1-4): GAGVSQSPRYKVTKRGQDVALRCDPISGHVSLYWYRQALGQGPEFLTYFNYEAQQDKSGLPNDRFSAERPEGSISTLTIQRTEQRDSAMYRCASSLSMLAATNEKLFFGSGTQLSVL.

This clone was picked up one time. The V gene is TRBV5-4, the J gene TRBJ2-7, with D possibly TRBD2 on 6 matching bases. Germline loops: CDR1 SGHNT, CDR2 YYREEE (reference sequence). The V gene lost 4 bases and the J gene lost 1 base, with 15 bases spanning the gap. The CDR3 covers 15 residues. The CDR3 DNA follows: TGTGCCAGCAGCGGCGGAGGGGCGCGGTCCTACGAGCAGTACTTC. It translates to CASSGGGARSYEQYF.

This chain joins TRBV7-2 and TRBJ2-3; TRBD2 aligns across 11 bases. CDR3 length: 18 amino acids. CDR1 and CDR2 from the germline V gene are SGHTA and FQGNSA. V gave up 3 bases and J gave up 3 bases; unmatched junction bases: 11. The CDR3 region has the DNA TGTGCCAGCAGCTTGCAGCCCCGCGGGACTAGCGGAACAGATACGCAGTATTTT. Translated, it gives CASSLQPRGTSGTDTQYF.

The rearrangement links TRBV19 to TRBJ2-2, with 14 nucleotides matching TRBD2. This CDR3 spans 22 amino acids. Germline CDR1 and CDR2: LNHDA and SQIVND (reference sequence). The trim removed 4 bases at V and 5 bases at J, leaving 21 bases unmatched. CDR3 DNA: TGTGCCAGTAGTAATTCACGATCCGCGGCGGGACTAGCGGGGGCCGGTACCGGGGAGCTGTTTTTT. The encoded protein is CASSNSRSAAGLAGAGTGELFF.

V usage is TRBV10-1 and J usage is TRBJ2-1; D remains ambiguous. Germline assignment: CDR1 WNHNN and CDR2 SYGVQD (reference sequence). There are 12 residues in the CDR3. V lost 3 bases and J 7 bases, leaving 7 bases between the germline ends. CDR3 nucleotides: TGCGCCAGCAGTGACCCCAGGAATGAGCAGTTCTTC. It yields the protein CASSDPRNEQFF.

V usage is TRBV3-1 (or the pseudogene TRBV3-2) and J usage is TRBJ2-7, with D possibly being TRBD1 (5 bases). The CDR3 consists of 12 residues. CDR1 is LGHDT, CDR2 YNNKEL, per germline (reference sequence). V was cut by 8 bases and J by 2 bases, with 10 bases left in between. CDR3 sequence: CASGQPTYEQYF. The CDR3 DNA sequence: TGTGCCAGCGGACAACCTACCTACGAGCAGTACTTC.

CDR3 coding DNA: TGCAGTGCTAGTAAACCGGGACTAGCGGATAAAGGGCAGTTCTTC. Its translation: CSASKPGLADKGQFF. The chain couples TRBV20-1 to TRBJ2-1; 11 bases are a match to TRBD2. The V segment lost 3 bases and the J segment 12 bases; nucleotides outside the gene matches: 13. This CDR3 spans 15 amino acids. Per germline, CDR1 DFQATT and CDR2 SNEGSKA (reference sequence).

The chain uses TRBV30 and TRBJ1-1; D is undetermined. Germline lookup yields CDR1 GTSNPN and CDR2 SVGIG (reference sequence). Trimming shortened V by 0 bases and J by 1 base, and 12 bases separated the two germline ends. The CDR3 has 15 residues. The CDR3 reads CAWSVDAGWNTEAFF. The CDR3 coding sequence is TGTGCCTGGAGTGTAGATGCGGGGTGGAACACTGAAGCTTTCTTT. Full variable domain (missing parts from reference TRBV30 and TRBJ1-1): SQTIHQWPATLVQPVGSPLSLECTVEGTSNPNLYWYRQAAGRGLQLLFYSVGIGQISSEVPQNLSASRPQDRQFILSSKKLLLSDSGFYLCAWSVDAGWNTEAFFGQGTRLTVV.

The rearrangement links TRBV2 to TRBJ2-2, with unresolved D. This CDR3 has 12 residues. The V gene's germline CDR1 is SNHLY and CDR2 FYNNEI. V gave up 5 bases and J gave up 6 bases, with 7 bases separating them. The CDR3: CASSLTSGELFF. In DNA, the CDR3 is TGTGCCAGCAGTCTTACTTCCGGGGAGCTGTTTTTT.

The chain has TRBV7-9 and TRBJ2-1; TRBD1 aligns across 9 bases. The CDR3 is 17 residues long. Trimming took 5 bases from V and 2 from J; bases not matched to a gene: 10. Germline CDR1 and CDR2: SEHNR and FQNEAQ (reference sequence). The CDR3 is CASSRRLGTGTYNEQFF. Written as DNA, the CDR3 is TGTGCCAGCAGCAGAAGGTTAGGGACAGGGACCTACAATGAGCAGTTCTTC. The full variable domain, in which reference TRBV7-9 and TRBJ2-1 provide the parts outside the CDR3, is DTGVSQNPRHKITKRGQNVTFRCDPISEHNRLYWYRQTLGQGPEFLTYFQNEAQLEKSRLLSDRFSAERPKGSFSTLEIQRTEQGDSAMYLCASSRRLGTGTYNEQFFGPGTRLTVL.

The chain carries TRBV11-3 and TRBJ2-7, with 8 bases matching TRBD1. In germline, CDR1 is SGHNT, CDR2 YENEEA. This CDR3 spans 14 amino acids. V was clipped by 5 bases and J by 3 bases; unmatched bases: 6. CDR3 DNA: TGTGCCAGCAGCCCAAGGGGACAGGACTACGAGCAGTACTTC. Protein product: CASSPRGQDYEQYF.

CDR3 sequence (DNA): TGTGCCAGCAGCAGGGGCAGAAGCAATGAGCAGTTCTTC. Protein product: CASSRGRSNEQFF. This chain connects TRBV5-6 to TRBJ2-1; D might be TRBD1 (5 bases). The CDR3 length is 13 residues. Trimming left V 4 bases short and J 6 bases short, with 11 bases between. CDR1 is SGHDT, CDR2 YYEEEE, per germline.

This clone has more than one count but fewer than ten. The rearrangement uses TRBV7-2 and TRBJ2-5; D possibly corresponds to TRBD1 (6 bases). This CDR3 has 16 amino acids. Trimming left V 1 base short and J 5 bases short, with 17 bases between. The germline gives CDR1 SGHTA, CDR2 FQGNSA. The DNA of the CDR3 is TGTGCCAGCAGCTTAGTGGGGGCAGTAACGGGGGAGACCCAGTACTTC. Residues: CASSLVGAVTGETQYF.